This T cell receptor (beta chain) is drawn from a study of OX40 agonist ivuxolimab in advanced cancers. Study overall: Every 2 weeks, patients received ivuxolimab intravenously, dosed at 0.01 to 10 mg/kg.

Study-level points and caveats: Partial responders treated at 0.1-3.0 mg/kg exhibited clonal expansion among the lowest measured.

At cycle 4 day 1, cycle 7 day 1, and baseline, blood was sampled. The CDR3 contains 13 residues. Per germline, CDR1 SGHVS and CDR2 FNYEAQ. The germline V and J ends were trimmed by 5 bases and 6 bases, with 11 bases remaining between them. Clones were read by immunoSEQ multiplex PCR, and TCRdb kept only the in-frame ones, dropping some. The table records about 40,000 clones, approximately 80% of them present only once. About this clone itself: What it recognizes is unknown.

This material consisted of CD4+ or CD8+ T cells sorted from blood, taken in a trial of the OX40 agonist ivuxolimab. The J gene is TRBJ1-5, the V gene TRBV7-6, with a weak D call TRBD1 (5 bases). This TCR derives from an adult with an advanced solid tumor such as melanoma, head and neck, liver or kidney cancer. CDR3 nucleotides: TGTGCCAGCAGCAATGGGGCATCTCAGCCCCAGCATTTT. This sequence encodes CASSNGASQPQHF.